Included here is one T cell receptor (beta chain) sequence, with context. The data originate from a study of blood T cell dynamics during melanoma immunotherapy. Measured with immunoSEQ multiplex PCR; TCRdb has only the in-frame clones, and not every one. The sample includes 9,000 to 13,000 clones, about four fifths of them seen just once. The CDR3 runs 15 residues. Germline lookup yields CDR1 SGHVS and CDR2 FQNEAQ. Trimming cost V 9 bases and J 5 bases; bases outside gene matches: 7. Time point reported: pre-treatment baseline. The sequencing used blood, collected from a patient treated with checkpoint blockade. The chain links TRBV7-8 to TRBJ2-5; 15 positions match TRBD2. This TCR derives from a human donor with melanoma. CDR3 region: CASSLGLAGGETQYF. The CDR3 coding sequence is TGTGCCAGTTCGTTGGGACTAGCGGGGGGCGAGACCCAGTACTTC.